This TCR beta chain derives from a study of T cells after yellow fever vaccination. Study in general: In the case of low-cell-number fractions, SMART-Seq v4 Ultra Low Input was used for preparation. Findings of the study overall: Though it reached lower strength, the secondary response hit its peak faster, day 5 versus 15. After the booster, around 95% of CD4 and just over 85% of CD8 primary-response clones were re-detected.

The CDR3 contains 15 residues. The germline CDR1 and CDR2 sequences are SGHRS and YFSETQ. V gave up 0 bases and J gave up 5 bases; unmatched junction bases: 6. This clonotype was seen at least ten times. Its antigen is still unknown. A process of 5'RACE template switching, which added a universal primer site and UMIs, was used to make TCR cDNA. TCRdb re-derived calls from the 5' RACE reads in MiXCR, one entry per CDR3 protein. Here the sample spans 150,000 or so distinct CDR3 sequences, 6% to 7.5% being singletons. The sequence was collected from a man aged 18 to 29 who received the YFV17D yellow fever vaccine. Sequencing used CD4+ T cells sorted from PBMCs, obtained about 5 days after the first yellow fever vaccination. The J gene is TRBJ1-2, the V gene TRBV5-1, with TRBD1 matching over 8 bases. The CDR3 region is CASSLAGQGGYGYTF. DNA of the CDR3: TGCGCCAGCAGCTTGGCCGGACAGGGAGGTTATGGCTACACCTTC.